Listed below are T cell receptor beta chains from one sample, sequenced in a study of cytomegalovirus exposure and HLA in healthy donors. Profiled with immunoSEQ multiplex PCR; TCRdb holds only in-frame clones, not every one. Among nearly 200,000 clones listed, around 79% were seen once. Specimen: PBMCs. The receptor source for this set is a male donor in good health and CMV-seropositive. CDR3s leave out the opening cysteine and the closing phenylalanine or tryptophan. D genes are given only for firm matches.

V: TRBV9
D: TRBD2
CDR3: ASSVYGLAGGDTQY

V: TRBV11-2
D: .
CDR3: ASSLGRGGDTQY

V: TRBV27
D: .
CDR3: ASSSIPTNYEQY

V: TRBV9
D: .
CDR3: ASSATNEQY

V: TRBV5-1
D: .
CDR3: ASTVGGFEGYT

V: TRBV27
D: TRBD2
CDR3: ASRTPRGRSDTQY

V: TRBV25-1
D: TRBD1
CDR3: AGGRDRVWT

V: TRBV7-3
D: TRBD1
CDR3: ASSLGSGGDGYT

V: TRBV5-6
D: .
CDR3: ASSLTRQGINNEQF

V: TRBV10-1
D: .
CDR3: ASTHRVNGNQPQH

V: TRBV6-5
D: .
CDR3: ASSVSGANVLT

V: TRBV9
D: .
CDR3: ASSFGTSDKQY

V: TRBV2
D: TRBD1
CDR3: ASSEVSIGRGQETQY

V: TRBV7-2
D: .
CDR3: ASSQDINQPQH

V: TRBV4-1
D: .
CDR3: ASSALPGTGELF

V: TRBV4-3
D: TRBD2
CDR3: ASSQETSGYNEQF

V: TRBV21-1
D: .
CDR3: ASSKGTGLYEQY

V: TRBV19
D: .
CDR3: ASSPTGYEQY

V: TRBV6-5
D: TRBD1
CDR3: ASSGRDRRSYEQY

V: TRBV25-1
D: TRBD2
CDR3: ASSGTSRVF

V: TRBV27
D: .
CDR3: ASSPRTEGSEQY

V: TRBV6-1
D: .
CDR3: ASKDINYSNQPQH

V: TRBV13
D: .
CDR3: ASSPQGSYEQY

V: TRBV25-1
D: .
CDR3: ASSRQGGRNEQF

V: TRBV29-1
D: .
CDR3: SGQGPTYEQY

V: TRBV6-6
D: TRBD1
CDR3: ASSYSGTGGKTQY

V: TRBV4-3
D: .
CDR3: ASSQDRWGGDSGAF

V: TRBV18
D: TRBD1
CDR3: ASSPAGQGGNQPQH

V: TRBV7-6
D: .
CDR3: ASSLSAASAGELF

V: TRBV28
D: .
CDR3: ASSLAGLLYEQY

V: TRBV7-9
D: .
CDR3: ASSRGLAGGPLYNEQF

V: TRBV19
D: TRBD2
CDR3: AVTPGGRSSMGANVLT

V: TRBV11-2
D: TRBD1
CDR3: ASSLDEGALGHEQY

V: TRBV19
D: .
CDR3: AALGEANTEAF

V: TRBV5-1
D: TRBD2
CDR3: ASSLELADSYEQY

V: TRBV18
D: TRBD1
CDR3: ASSPTGTGRGEQY

V: TRBV2
D: .
CDR3: ASSEALGESSTDTQY

V: TRBV5-8
D: TRBD1
CDR3: ASREAGGRQY

V: TRBV6-5
D: TRBD1
CDR3: ASWEYTGDETQY

V: TRBV9
D: TRBD1
CDR3: ASSVTGKTNYGYT

V: TRBV19
D: .
CDR3: ASGHSGNTIY

V: TRBV15
D: TRBD1
CDR3: ATSGGQGHMNTEAF

V: TRBV27
D: TRBD1
CDR3: ASTMTGVTDTQY

V: TRBV30
D: .
CDR3: AWSADTLNTEAF